The TCR beta chain under discussion was sequenced for a study of T-cell reconstitution after alpha-beta-depleted transplantation in children. The TCRbeta library was prepared with unique molecular identifiers. TCRdb passed the PCR reads through MiXCR, listing each CDR3 protein once. The table lists a few hundred thousand distinct CDR3 sequences, 25% to 30% of them singletons. Study-wide points: Reportedly, alpha-beta T cells present about two months post-transplant originated from several hundred expanded clones of graft origin. The main origin of T-cell counts and diversity one year after transplant was newly produced T cells. Recipient T cells and thymic progenitors that survived gave rise to the high TCRbeta diversity observed at day 60 in some patients.

On this clonotype itself: Its target is unknown.

The receptor was derived from a boy younger than two with Wiskott-Aldrich syndrome, due to receive a stem cell transplant. The starting material was PBMCs, obtained before TCRalphabeta/CD19-depleted stem cell transplant.

The CDR3 spells CASSLGGWTSVTGSYNEQFF. The CDR3 nucleotides are TGCGCCAGCAGCTTGGGAGGGTGGACTAGCGTCACGGGGTCTTACAATGAGCAGTTCTTC. The genes are TRBV5-1 and TRBJ2-1, with TRBD2 matching 9 bases. Germline V gene lookup returns CDR1 SGHRS and CDR2 YFSETQ. This CDR3 region has 20 residues. Germline trimming cut 0 bases from V and 4 bases from J; bases unmatched to any gene: 17.